This is a list of T cell receptor beta chains from one sample in a study of T cell changes during pregnancy in multiple sclerosis. Produced via immunoSEQ multiplex PCR; TCRdb's table is partial and in-frame only. The table includes about 92,000 clones, 92% detected once. Specimen: peripheral blood, collected in the first trimester of pregnancy. These receptors all come from a female donor with multiple sclerosis, enrolled in a pregnancy study. The CDR3 runs from the conserved cysteine through the conserved F or W. D genes are given only for firm matches. Rows may omit the clone size; those that give it use once, few, many or a size class.

TRBV7-9,TRBJ1-4,.,16,.,TGTGCCAGCAGCTTAGCTGAGGCTTCCCATGCGGAAAAACTGTTTTTT,CASSLAEASHAEKLFF
TRBV15,TRBJ2-7,.,13,.,TGTGCCACCAGCAGCGGCGGAACCTACGAGCAGTACTTC,CATSSGGTYEQYF
TRBV5-6,TRBJ2-7,.,15,TRBD1,TGTGCCAGCAACAACCGGGACAGGGGACTCTACGAGCAGTACTTC,CASNNRDRGLYEQYF
TRBV19,TRBJ1-1,.,13,.,TGTGCCAGTAGTATTCTGCGAGGCGCTGAAGCTTTCTTT,CASSILRGAEAFF
TRBV28,TRBJ1-3,.,17,.,TGTGCCAGCAGATACCGACCCGGGACATTTTCTGGAAACACCATATATTTT,CASRYRPGTFSGNTIYF
TRBV2,TRBJ1-1,.,15,.,TGTGCCAGCAGTGAAGCACTCTCGGGGAACACTGAAGCTTTCTTT,CASSEALSGNTEAFF
TRBV6-5,TRBJ1-2,.,13,TRBD1,TGTGCCAGCAGTATTACAGGGGGCTGGGGCTACACCTTC,CASSITGGWGYTF
TRBV12-5,TRBJ2-7,once,12,.,TGTGCTAGTGGTTTGGATTTTAGCAGGCAGTACTTC,CASGLDFSRQYF
TRBV30,TRBJ2-1,.,14,TRBD2,TGTGCCTGGATGACTAGCGGGACCCACAATGAGCAGTTCTTC,CAWMTSGTHNEQFF
TRBV7-8,TRBJ1-3,.,14,.,TGTGCCAGCAGCCTACAGTTCTCTGGAAACACCATATATTTT,CASSLQFSGNTIYF
TRBV6-5,TRBJ1-2,.,13,TRBD1,TGTGCCAGCAGCAGGACAGGGCTATATGGCTACACCTTC,CASSRTGLYGYTF